This is a list of T cell receptor beta chains from one sample in a study of naive and memory T cell subsets. TCRdb ran MiXCR on the UMI-ligation and nested PCR reads and lists one entry per CDR3 protein. The sample has 150,000 or so distinct CDR3 sequences, over 20% seen once; the top ten hold around 0.11%. The sequenced sample was naive CD4+ T cells from blood. The receptors were gathered from a human donor in good health. The CDR3 runs from the conserved cysteine through the conserved F or W. A D gene is named only where the DNA matches it firmly. The size field is filled for only some rows; it gives once, few, many or a size class.

TRBV7-9	.	13	TRBJ2-4	.	CASSQGHGNIQYF	TGTGCCAGCAGTCAAGGACACGGGAACATTCAGTACTTC
TRBV18	.	15	TRBJ2-5	few	CASSFAGTTKETQYF	TGTGCCAGCTCATTCGCCGGGACAACTAAAGAGACCCAGTACTTC
TRBV3-1	.	11	TRBJ2-7	.	CASREGSEQYF	TGTGCCAGCAGGGAAGGGAGCGAGCAGTACTTC
TRBV5-1	TRBD2	15	TRBJ2-7	.	CARLIAGRIPTEQYF	TGCGCCAGACTAATAGCGGGGAGGATCCCAACCGAGCAGTACTTC
TRBV18	.	12	TRBJ2-1	.	CASSPGLVEQFF	TGTGCCAGCTCACCAGGACTGGTTGAGCAGTTCTTC
TRBV12-3/TRBV12-4	.	14	TRBJ1-4	once	CASSLGITNEKLFF	TGTGCCAGCAGTTTAGGGATAACTAATGAAAAACTGTTTTTT
TRBV29-1	TRBD2	14	TRBJ2-5	.	CSVDFGTSGETQYF	TGCAGCGTTGATTTCGGGACTAGCGGAGAGACCCAGTACTTC
TRBV7-3	.	14	TRBJ2-2	.	CASSPIKEAGELFF	TGTGCCAGCAGCCCAATTAAGGAGGCCGGGGAGCTGTTTTTT
TRBV7-9	.	11	TRBJ2-7	many	CASSLALEQYF	TGTGCCAGCAGCTTAGCGCTCGAGCAGTACTTC
TRBV3-1	.	14	TRBJ1-1	.	CASSQDDGLTEAFF	TGTGCCAGCAGCCAAGATGATGGTCTCACTGAAGCTTTCTTT
TRBV3-1	.	14	TRBJ2-1	.	CASSQGVIYNEQFF	TGTGCCAGCAGCCAAGGCGTGATCTACAATGAGCAGTTCTTC
TRBV12-3/TRBV12-4	.	17	TRBJ2-4	.	CASSSDRTALAKNIQYF	TGTGCCAGCAGTTCCGATCGGACAGCCCTAGCCAAAAACATTCAGTACTTC
TRBV11-2	.	15	TRBJ2-5	.	CASSPPGHPTGTQYF	TGTGCCAGCAGCCCCCCGGGACACCCAACGGGGACCCAGTACTTC
TRBV6-5	.	13	TRBJ2-1	.	CASSYPDSHEQFF	TGTGCCAGCAGTTACCCGGACAGTCATGAGCAGTTCTTC
TRBV10-3	.	14	TRBJ2-1	many	CAIKEGTTRNEQFF	TGTGCCATCAAAGAGGGGACAACCCGTAATGAGCAGTTCTTC
TRBV7-2	.	17	TRBJ2-5	many	CASSLRFRATDQETQYF	TGTGCCAGCAGCTTAAGGTTCAGGGCGACAGACCAAGAGACCCAGTACTTC
TRBV4-1	TRBD2	16	TRBJ2-1	few	CASSQPTSGTNNEQFF	TGCGCCAGCAGCCAACCTACTAGCGGAACTAACAATGAGCAGTTCTTC
TRBV4-1	TRBD2	19	TRBJ2-1	few	CASSQVGRARHSSANEQFF	TGCGCCAGCAGCCAAGTAGGGAGGGCACGACACTCCAGTGCAAATGAGCAGTTCTTC
TRBV20-1	.	17	TRBJ1-5	few	CSAREGVSVLSNQPQHF	TGCAGTGCTAGAGAGGGGGTTTCTGTCCTTAGCAATCAGCCCCAGCATTTT
TRBV20-1	.	12	TRBJ1-2	.	CSAPVRQQGYTF	TGCAGTGCCCCAGTCAGGCAGCAGGGCTACACCTTC
TRBV6-5	.	14	TRBJ2-7	.	CASSFTLTNYEQYF	TGTGCCAGCAGTTTTACCCTCACCAACTACGAGCAGTACTTC
TRBV2	TRBD1	15	TRBJ2-1	.	CASAGQGATYNEQFF	TGTGCCAGCGCGGGACAGGGAGCTACCTACAATGAGCAGTTCTTC
TRBV28	.	15	TRBJ2-7	few	CASSLTSASSYEQYF	TGTGCCAGCAGTTTAACATCAGCATCCTCCTACGAGCAGTACTTC
TRBV20-1	.	15	TRBJ1-2	.	CSARGGRGRVYGYTF	TGCAGTGCTAGGGGGGGTCGGGGACGGGTCTATGGCTACACCTTC
TRBV7-8	TRBD2	15	TRBJ2-1	.	CASSFNGLASFEQFF	TGTGCCAGCAGCTTTAACGGACTAGCTTCCTTTGAGCAGTTCTTC
TRBV28	TRBD2	19	TRBJ2-6	few	CASSPQGTSGPNGANVLTF	TGTGCCAGCAGTCCTCAAGGGACTAGCGGGCCGAATGGGGCCAACGTCCTGACTTTC
TRBV7-9	TRBD1	16	TRBJ2-2	few	CASSWRGGADTGELFF	TGTGCCAGCAGTTGGAGAGGGGGCGCGGATACCGGGGAGCTGTTTTTT
TRBV4-2	TRBD2	18	TRBJ2-7	.	CASSRNLRTSGGFYEQYF	TGTGCCAGCAGCCGAAATTTAAGGACTAGCGGGGGATTTTACGAGCAGTACTTC
TRBV9	.	20	TRBJ1-5	.	CASSVLSGGSRPGKNQPQHF	TGTGCCAGCAGCGTATTATCAGGAGGCTCCCGGCCAGGGAAAAATCAGCCCCAGCATTTT
TRBV28	TRBD1	16	TRBJ2-4	.	CASSPSGQLAKNIQYF	TGTGCCAGCAGTCCATCGGGACAGCTAGCCAAAAACATTCAGTACTTC
TRBV21-1	.	16	TRBJ2-7	.	CASSKALGGPSDEQYF	TGTGCCAGCAGCAAAGCGCTCGGGGGGCCTTCGGACGAGCAGTACTTC
TRBV20-1	TRBD1	16	TRBJ1-1	few	CSAGGGAGGLRTEAFF	TGCAGTGCTGGAGGGGGGGCAGGGGGCCTCAGGACTGAAGCTTTCTTT
TRBV28	TRBD1	17	TRBJ2-1	many	CASRDRPTLGVYNEQFF	TGTGCCAGCCGGGACAGGCCTACCCTCGGGGTATACAATGAGCAGTTCTTC
TRBV12-3/TRBV12-4	TRBD1	15	TRBJ1-5	.	CASSRTGDMNQPQHF	TGTGCCAGCAGTCGGACAGGGGACATGAATCAGCCCCAGCATTTT
TRBV12-3/TRBV12-4	.	14	TRBJ1-4	few	CASSLRTDNEKLFF	TGTGCCAGCAGTTTGCGGACAGACAATGAAAAACTGTTTTTT
TRBV5-6	.	15	TRBJ2-5	.	CASSGGTLDRQTQYF	TGTGCCAGCAGCGGAGGGACGCTTGACCGACAGACCCAGTACTTC
TRBV6-2/TRBV6-3	.	12	TRBJ1-1	.	CASRTTNTEAFF	TGTGCCAGCCGAACAACAAACACTGAAGCTTTCTTT
TRBV11-2	TRBD1	20	TRBJ1-4	.	CASSKAFLRDRGLRDEKLFF	TGTGCCAGCAGCAAAGCATTCCTAAGGGACAGGGGGCTGCGAGATGAAAAACTGTTTTTT
TRBV13	.	17	TRBJ1-3	.	CASSPLGRGRSGNTIYF	TGTGCCAGCAGCCCGCTCGGGAGGGGCCGGTCTGGAAACACCATATATTTT
TRBV29-1	TRBD2	14	TRBJ2-1	.	CSVEASGSLSEQFF	TGCAGCGTTGAAGCCAGCGGGAGCCTTAGTGAGCAGTTCTTC
TRBV9	TRBD1	16	TRBJ2-2	.	CASSVVSQGAVGELFF	TGTGCCAGCAGCGTAGTATCGCAGGGGGCTGTAGGGGAGCTGTTTTTT
TRBV3-1	.	15	TRBJ2-1	.	CASSQGRLSYNEQFF	TGTGCCAGCAGCCAAGGCCGTCTCTCCTACAATGAGCAGTTCTTC
TRBV20-1	TRBD2	16	TRBJ2-1	few	CSARSLPGLVSNEQFF	TGCAGTGCTAGATCTTTACCGGGACTAGTTTCAAATGAGCAGTTCTTC
TRBV5-1	.	14	TRBJ2-3	few	CASSLDPGSNTQYF	TGCGCCAGCAGCTTGGATCCGGGATCAAATACGCAGTATTTT
TRBV30	TRBD2	16	TRBJ2-2	.	CAWSVRAGLNTGELFF	TGTGCCTGGAGTGTAAGGGCGGGACTAAACACCGGGGAGCTGTTTTTT
TRBV29-1	.	10	TRBJ2-7	.	CSVVAYEQYF	TGCAGCGTTGTGGCCTACGAGCAGTACTTC
TRBV5-6	TRBD2	18	TRBJ2-3	.	CASSLALYSGSVTDTQYF	TGTGCCAGCAGCTTGGCCCTATATAGCGGGAGCGTCACAGATACGCAGTATTTT
TRBV6-6	.	13	TRBJ1-3	.	CASSRESGNTIYF	TGTGCCAGCAGTAGGGAATCTGGAAACACCATATATTTT
TRBV27	.	18	TRBJ2-1	few	CASSLKEGGTIAYNEQFF	TGTGCCAGCAGTTTAAAGGAGGGAGGTACGATTGCGTACAATGAGCAGTTCTTC
TRBV29-1	TRBD2	15	TRBJ2-5	many	CSVQTSGSETETQYF	TGCAGCGTTCAGACTAGCGGAAGCGAAACAGAGACCCAGTACTTC
TRBV20-1	.	15	TRBJ2-5	.	CSARDGPRLQETQYF	TGCAGTGCTAGAGATGGACCCCGGCTTCAAGAGACCCAGTACTTC
TRBV5-1	.	14	TRBJ1-1	.	CASSPGRINTEAFF	TGCGCCAGCAGCCCGGGACGGATAAACACTGAAGCTTTCTTT
TRBV7-2	TRBD2	15	TRBJ2-1	.	CASSFLAGAGNEQFF	TGTGCCAGCAGCTTTCTAGCGGGAGCGGGAAATGAGCAGTTCTTC